The clone carrying this T cell receptor beta chain has more than one count but fewer than ten. This CDR3 contains 11 residues. V was clipped by 3 bases and J by 11 bases, with 14 bases between them. CDR1 and CDR2 from the germline V gene are SQVTM and ANQGSEA. The repertoire was sequenced with immunoSEQ multiplex PCR; TCRdb's copy has only in-frame clones and lacks some. This repertoire shows some 260,000 clones, 80% to 90% found once; its top ten account for 1.5% to 2%. This specimen belongs to a study of blood T cell repertoires in COVID-19. Looking at the study overall: Italy, Spain and the United States were the sources of the convalescent and acute COVID-19 samples.

Ages ranged from about 18 to 100 years, with residence in around 24 US areas. Recovery meant two consecutive negative NP/OP PCR tests, professional clearance, or resolved symptoms. The sequenced sample consisted of PBMCs or T cells enriched from blood (not recorded which). This sequence originates from a man aged 35-49 years who had recovered from COVID-19. The chain links TRBV29-1 to TRBJ2-7; D possibly corresponds to TRBD1 (6 bases). The CDR3 DNA is TGCAGCGTTGAGACGGACAGCGTAAAGTACTTC. As protein: CSVETDSVKYF.